The entry below describes one T cell receptor beta chain. The sample belongs to a study of T cell responses to AZD1222 COVID-19 vaccine. J gave up 5 bases and V 2 bases, and 11 bases lay outside the gene matches. Germline V gene data show CDR1 as SGDLS and CDR2 as YYNGEE. This CDR3 contains 16 residues. TCRdb's copy holds only in-frame clones and misses some; the assay was immunoSEQ multiplex PCR. The table lists over 200,000 clones, roughly 94% of them singletons. J is TRBJ1-1 and V is TRBV9; 8 bases align to TRBD1. The source is an adult who received the MenACWY meningococcal vaccine as a control. The starting material was peripheral blood, obtained 28 days after the second dose of the MenACWY control vaccine. The CDR3 DNA sequence: TGTGCCAGCAGCGTGGGACCCCAGGGGGCTAGTACTGAAGCTTTCTTT. Its protein is CASSVGPQGASTEAFF.